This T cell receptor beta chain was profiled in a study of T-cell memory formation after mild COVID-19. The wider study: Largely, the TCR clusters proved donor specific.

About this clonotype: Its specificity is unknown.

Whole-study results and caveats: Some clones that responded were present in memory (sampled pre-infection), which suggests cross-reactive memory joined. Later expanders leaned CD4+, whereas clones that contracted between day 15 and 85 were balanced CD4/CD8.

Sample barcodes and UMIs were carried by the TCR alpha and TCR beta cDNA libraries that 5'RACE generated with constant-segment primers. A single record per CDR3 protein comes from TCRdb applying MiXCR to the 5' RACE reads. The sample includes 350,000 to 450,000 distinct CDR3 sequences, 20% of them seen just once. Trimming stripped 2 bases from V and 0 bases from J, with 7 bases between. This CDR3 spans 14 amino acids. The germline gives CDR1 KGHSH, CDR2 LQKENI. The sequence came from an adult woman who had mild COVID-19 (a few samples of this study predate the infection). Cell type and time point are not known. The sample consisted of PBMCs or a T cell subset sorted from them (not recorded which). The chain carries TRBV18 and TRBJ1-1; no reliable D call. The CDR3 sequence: CASSPSFLNTEAFF. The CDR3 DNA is TGTGCCAGCTCACCAAGTTTTCTGAACACTGAAGCTTTCTTT.